Below are 8 T cell receptor beta chains sequenced from a single sample in a study of OX40 agonist ivuxolimab in advanced cancers. Method: immunoSEQ multiplex PCR; TCRdb's copy keeps in-frame clones and lacks some. This table has around 29,000 clones, more than 75% appearing once. Source: CD4+ or CD8+ T cells sorted from blood, taken in a trial of the OX40 agonist ivuxolimab. The receptors originated from an adult with an advanced solid tumor such as melanoma, head and neck, liver or kidney cancer.

This chain connects TRBV7-9 to TRBJ1-1, with 7 bases matching TRBD1. J lost 0 bases, V lost 5 bases, and 15 bases had no gene match. The CDR3 totals 18 residues. CDR1 SEHNR and CDR2 FQNEAQ come from the germline V gene (reference sequence). The CDR3 protein is CASSALGLGGQMNTEAFF. The CDR3 region has the DNA TGTGCCAGCAGCGCCCTCGGGCTGGGGGGACAGATGAACACTGAAGCTTTCTTT.

The chain is built from TRBV7-6 and TRBJ2-3; no reliable D call. CDR3 length: 13 residues. Germline CDR1 is SGHVS and CDR2 is FNYEAQ. V lost 5 bases, J lost 2 bases, and 8 bases lay in between. The chain's CDR3 is CASSERYTDTQYF. The CDR3, as DNA: TGTGCCAGCAGCGAACGATACACAGATACGCAGTATTTT.

CDR3 sequence reads: CASSGFDGMNTEAFF. The CDR3 bases are TGTGCCAGCAGTGGGTTTGACGGGATGAACACTGAAGCTTTCTTT. The genes are TRBV27 and TRBJ1-1; D uncertain. The germline V gene has CDR1 MNHEY and CDR2 SMNVEV (reference sequence). The CDR3 runs to 15 residues. The ends were cut back, 5 bases at V and 0 bases at J, with 13 bases in the middle.

The V call is TRBV6-5, the J call TRBJ2-5, with D hard to call. Germline V gene lookup returns CDR1 MNHEY and CDR2 SVGAGI. Between the trimmed V and J ends, which lost 7 bases and 2 bases, there was a span of 11 bases. The CDR3 is 13 residues long. DNA for the CDR3: TGTGCCAGCAAGGCCTGGGTTCAAGAGACCCAGTACTTC. Encoded protein: CASKAWVQETQYF.

V is TRBV5-1 and J is TRBJ1-5, with D possibly TRBD1 on 5 matching bases. This CDR3 contains 13 residues. Germline assignment: CDR1 SGHRS and CDR2 YFSETQ. V lost 2 bases and J 6 bases, leaving 9 bases between the germline ends. This CDR3 reads CASSFRGGQPQHF. The DNA of the CDR3 is TGCGCCAGCAGCTTCCGGGGGGGTCAGCCCCAGCATTTT.

This clone was recorded once. The rearrangement links TRBV11-2 to TRBJ2-7; D gene unclear. The V end was cut by 0 bases, the J end by 5 bases, with 5 bases between. Germline V gene lookup returns CDR1 SGHAT and CDR2 FQNNGV. The CDR3 runs to 12 residues. The chain's CDR3 is CASSLDFDEQYF. Written as DNA, the CDR3 is TGTGCCAGCAGCTTAGATTTTGACGAGCAGTACTTC.

This sequence joins TRBV4-1 and TRBJ1-2; no firm D call. CDR1 is MGHRA, CDR2 YSYEKL, per germline. Trimming removed 3 bases at V and 6 bases at J, with 11 bases between. The CDR3 spans 13 residues. The DNA of the CDR3 is TGCGCCAGCAGCCACCCGACAAGGGATGGCTACACCTTC. It yields the protein CASSHPTRDGYTF.

V is TRBV9 and J is TRBJ1-4, with 10 bases fitting TRBD1. V trimming: 6 bases; J trimming: 2 bases; junction bases outside the gene matches: 7. This CDR3 spans 16 amino acids. Looked up from germline, CDR1 is SGDLS and CDR2 is YYNGEE. CDR3 nucleotides: TGTGCCAGCAACGACAGGGGGCAGTTGACTAATGAAAAACTGTTTTTT. Its translation: CASNDRGQLTNEKLFF.